The 11 T cell receptor beta chains below all came from one sample that was sequenced in a study of blood T cell repertoires in COVID-19. Sequencing was performed with immunoSEQ multiplex PCR; in TCRdb, only in-frame clones are kept and a portion is missing. Of about 27,000 clones listed, around 80% are singletons. Sample: peripheral blood. Receptors were obtained from a woman of 80 years or more with acute or convalescent COVID-19.

This clone appeared once. V and J are TRBV11-2 and TRBJ2-7; maybe TRBD2 (7 bases). CDR3 length equals 14 residues. Trimming took 6 bases from V and 5 from J, leaving 17 bases between them. Germline V CDR1 and CDR2: SGHAT, FQNNGV. CDR3 in DNA: TGTGCCAGCAGGGGGGCGGGGGTTGGGAACGAGCAGTACTTC. Its translation is CASRGAGVGNEQYF.

This sequence joins TRBV5-4 and TRBJ2-1, with TRBD2 matching 8 bases. The length of the CDR3 is 18 residues. The V gene end was trimmed by 0 bases and the J gene end by 0 bases; junction bases not matched to a gene: 8. CDR1 and CDR2 from the germline V gene are SGHNT and YYREEE (reference sequence). This CDR3 reads CASSLGGGRPSSYNEQFF. CDR3 bases: TGTGCCAGCAGCTTGGGGGGCGGGAGGCCTAGCTCCTACAATGAGCAGTTCTTC.

The chain combines TRBV30 with TRBJ1-6; 8 bases agree with TRBD1. Germline V CDR1 and CDR2: GTSNPN, SVGIG (reference sequence). J was trimmed by 2 bases and V by 3 bases; bases with no gene match: 15. The CDR3 contains 19 residues. Here the CDR3 DNA reads TGTGCCTGGAGCCCCTTGGGGCAGGGGGCGTTTGCCTATAATTCACCCCTCCACTTT. Translating gives CAWSPLGQGAFAYNSPLHF.

V usage is TRBV15 and J usage is TRBJ2-3; unclear D gene. V lost 3 bases to trimming and J lost 4 bases, with 5 bases between them. Germline assignment: CDR1 LNHNV and CDR2 YYDKDF (reference sequence). CDR3 size: 12 residues. CDR3 DNA: TGTGCCACCAGCAGGGCCTCAGATACGCAGTATTTT. As protein: CATSRASDTQYF.

V and J are TRBV7-9 and TRBJ2-2, with D perhaps TRBD2 (6 bases). The CDR3 is made up of 16 amino acids. The V end lost 5 bases, the J end lost 4 bases, and 17 bases lay between the germline ends. The germline CDR1 and CDR2 sequences are SEHNR and FQNEAQ (reference sequence). DNA for the CDR3: TGTGCCAGCAGCCCCCTCGCTAGCGTCTCCACCGGGGAGCTGTTTTTT. Its translation is CASSPLASVSTGELFF.

The chain recombines TRBV10-1 with TRBJ2-5; 8 bases are a match to TRBD2. CDR3 size: 16 residues. Trimming removed 6 bases from V and 1 base from J; junction bases left unmatched: 10. The germline gives CDR1 WNHNN, CDR2 SYGVQD (reference sequence). The CDR3 DNA is TGCGCCAGCAGCCGGGGGGCGGGAGGCTTCCAAGAGACCCAGTACTTC. Amino acids: CASSRGAGGFQETQYF.

In DNA form, the CDR3 reads TGTGCCAGCAGCGGGGGACTAGCGGGAAACACAGATACGCAGTATTTT. The encoded protein is CASSGGLAGNTDTQYF. The genes are TRBV5-4 and TRBJ2-3; 13 bases fit TRBD2. The CDR3 loop spans 16 amino acids. V dropped 4 bases and J dropped 2; count of bases not matched to a gene: 4. Germline V gives CDR1 SGHNT, CDR2 YYREEE (reference sequence). Combining the CDR3 with reference TRBV5-4 and TRBJ2-3 gives the whole variable domain ETGVTQSPTHLIKTRGQQVTLRCSSQSGHNTVSWYQQALGQGPQFIFQYYREEENGRGNFPPRFSGLQFPNYSSELNVNALELDDSALYLCASSGGLAGNTDTQYFGPGTRLTVL.

J is TRBJ1-2 and V is TRBV5-1, with D possibly matching TRBD1 (6 bases). The V gene lost 0 bases and the J gene lost 8 bases, with 23 bases spanning the gap. CDR1 and CDR2 from the germline V gene are SGHRS and YFSETQ. The CDR3 has 17 residues. In nucleotides, the CDR3 is TGCGCCAGCAGCTTGGCCCCCGACAGGACGAAGGGTGAAGGCTACACCTTC. It codes for CASSLAPDRTKGEGYTF.

This clone was counted once. The chain recombines TRBV7-6 with TRBJ2-6, with TRBD2 as a possible D gene (6 bases). V was cut by 1 base and J by 0 bases, with 13 bases left in between. The germline gives CDR1 SGHVS, CDR2 FNYEAQ. CDR3 size: 18 residues. CDR3 in amino acids: CASSLVVGGVSGANVLTF. The CDR3 DNA sequence: TGTGCCAGCAGCTTAGTTGTGGGGGGAGTCTCTGGGGCCAACGTCCTGACTTTC.

The chain couples TRBV25-1 to TRBJ1-4; no reliable D call. Trimming took 3 bases from V and 8 from J, leaving 16 bases between them. The CDR3 has 15 amino acids. Germline CDR1 reads MGHDK; CDR2 reads SYGVNS. The CDR3 DNA follows: TGTGCCAGCAGTGACTGGGCCCAAAGAGGGGAAAAACTGTTTTTT. Translation: CASSDWAQRGEKLFF.

The rearrangement joins TRBV6-5 to TRBJ2-5; 7 bases agree with TRBD1. The ends lost 0 bases at V and 1 base at J; junction bases unmatched: 2. Germline V CDR1 and CDR2: MNHEY, SVGAGI. The CDR3 spans 15 residues. The CDR3 reads CASSYSDRTQETQYF. CDR3 DNA sequence: TGTGCCAGCAGTTACTCGGACAGGACCCAAGAGACCCAGTACTTC.